Detailed here is one TCR beta chain. A read error may explain this, as a much larger clone is one base away. TCRdb itself ran the RT-PCR reads through MiXCR, one entry per CDR3 protein. The repertoire holds more than 600,000 distinct CDR3 sequences, with 14% as singletons. CDR1 is SGDLS, CDR2 YYNGEE, per germline. CDR3 size: 17 residues. This TCR derives from a female donor in good health, serving as a healthy control. This chain connects TRBV9 to TRBJ2-7, with 8 bases identical to TRBD2. Sequenced sample: memory CD4+ T cells from blood. Here the CDR3 reads CDSSVGTSGFPGGEQYF. CDR3 DNA: TGTGACAGCAGCGTAGGTACTAGCGGATTCCCTGGGGGCGAGCAGTACTTC.